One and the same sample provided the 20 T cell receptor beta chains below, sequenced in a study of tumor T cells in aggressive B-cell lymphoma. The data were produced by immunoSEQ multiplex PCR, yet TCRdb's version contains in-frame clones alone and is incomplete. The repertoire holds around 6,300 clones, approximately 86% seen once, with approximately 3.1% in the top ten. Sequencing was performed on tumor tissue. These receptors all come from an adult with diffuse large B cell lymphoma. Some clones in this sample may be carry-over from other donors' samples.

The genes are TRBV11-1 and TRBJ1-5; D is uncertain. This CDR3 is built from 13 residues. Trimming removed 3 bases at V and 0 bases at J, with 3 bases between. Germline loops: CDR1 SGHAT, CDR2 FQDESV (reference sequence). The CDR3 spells CASSLSSNQPQHF. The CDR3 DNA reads TGTGCCAGCAGCTTGAGTAGCAATCAGCCCCAGCATTTT.

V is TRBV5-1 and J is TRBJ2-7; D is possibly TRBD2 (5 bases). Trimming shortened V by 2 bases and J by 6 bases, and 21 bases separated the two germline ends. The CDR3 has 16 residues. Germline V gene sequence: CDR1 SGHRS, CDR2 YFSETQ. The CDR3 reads CASSFVAGLPPCEQYF. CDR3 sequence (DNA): TGCGCCAGCAGCTTTGTCGCAGGACTTCCCCCTTGCGAGCAGTACTTC.

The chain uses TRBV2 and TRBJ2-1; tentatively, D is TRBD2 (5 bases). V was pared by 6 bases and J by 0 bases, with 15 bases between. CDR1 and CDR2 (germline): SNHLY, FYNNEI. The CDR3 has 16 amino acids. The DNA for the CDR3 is TGTGCCAGCAGGGCGGAGCGGTTAAACTCCTACAATGAGCAGTTCTTC. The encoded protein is CASRAERLNSYNEQFF.

The CDR3 DNA reads as TGTGCCAGTAGGCCGGCAGGGCTGGCTGAAGCTTTCTTT. It is translated as CASRPAGLAEAFF. This chain uses TRBV19 with TRBJ1-1; possible D gene TRBD1, 5 bases. Trimming took 6 bases from V and 6 from J, leaving 14 bases between them. The CDR3 length is 13 residues. Germline V CDR1 and CDR2: LNHDA, SQIVND (reference sequence).

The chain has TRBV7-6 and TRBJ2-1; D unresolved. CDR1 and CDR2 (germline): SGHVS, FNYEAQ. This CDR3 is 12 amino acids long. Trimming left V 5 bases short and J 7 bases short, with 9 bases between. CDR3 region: CASSRVSNEQFF. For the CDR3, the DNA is TGTGCCAGCAGCCGGGTTTCGAATGAGCAGTTCTTC.

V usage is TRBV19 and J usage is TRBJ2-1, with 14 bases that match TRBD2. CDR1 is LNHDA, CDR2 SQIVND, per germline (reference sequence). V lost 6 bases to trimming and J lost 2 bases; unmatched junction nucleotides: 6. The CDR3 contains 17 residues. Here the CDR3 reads CASRGTSGSFAYNEQFF. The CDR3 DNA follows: TGTGCCAGTAGGGGGACTAGCGGGAGTTTCGCCTACAATGAGCAGTTCTTC.

Here the CDR3 DNA reads TGTGCCAGCAGCCCTAGCACAGATACGCAGTATTTT. Translating gives CASSPSTDTQYF. V gene TRBV9 combines with J gene TRBJ2-3; D not certain. The CDR3 totals 12 residues. Germline lookup yields CDR1 SGDLS and CDR2 YYNGEE. The V and J ends lost 4 bases and 0 bases respectively, with 3 bases between them.

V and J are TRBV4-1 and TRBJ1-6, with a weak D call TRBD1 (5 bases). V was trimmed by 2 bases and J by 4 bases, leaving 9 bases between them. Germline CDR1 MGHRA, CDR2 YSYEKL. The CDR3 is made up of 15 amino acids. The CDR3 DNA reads TGCGCCAGCAGCCAACTACAGGATTATAATTCACCCCTCCACTTT. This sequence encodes CASSQLQDYNSPLHF.

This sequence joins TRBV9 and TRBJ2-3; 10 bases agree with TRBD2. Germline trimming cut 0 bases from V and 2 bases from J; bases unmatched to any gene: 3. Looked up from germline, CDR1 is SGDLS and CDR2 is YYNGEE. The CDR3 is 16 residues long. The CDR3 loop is CASSVGTSGYTDTQYF. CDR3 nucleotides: TGTGCCAGCAGCGTAGGGACTAGCGGATACACAGATACGCAGTATTTT.

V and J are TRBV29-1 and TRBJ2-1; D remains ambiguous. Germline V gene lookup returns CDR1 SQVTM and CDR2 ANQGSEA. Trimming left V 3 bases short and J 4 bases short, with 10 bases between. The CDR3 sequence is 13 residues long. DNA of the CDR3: TGCAGCGTTGAGTTGACAAATTACAATGAGCAGTTCTTC. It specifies CSVELTNYNEQFF.

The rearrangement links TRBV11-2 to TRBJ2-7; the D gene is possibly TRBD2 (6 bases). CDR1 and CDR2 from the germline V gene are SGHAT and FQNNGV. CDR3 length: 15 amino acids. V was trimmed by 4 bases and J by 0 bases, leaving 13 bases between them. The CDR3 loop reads CASSSYRGYSYEQYF. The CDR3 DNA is TGTGCCAGCAGCTCCTACCGGGGGTACTCCTACGAGCAGTACTTC. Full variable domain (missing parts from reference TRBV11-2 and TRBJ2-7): EAGVAQSPRYKIIEKRQSVAFWCNPISGHATLYWYQQILGQGPKLLIQFQNNGVVDDSQLPKDRFSAERLKGVDSTLKIQPAKLEDSAVYLCASSSYRGYSYEQYFGPGTRLTVT.

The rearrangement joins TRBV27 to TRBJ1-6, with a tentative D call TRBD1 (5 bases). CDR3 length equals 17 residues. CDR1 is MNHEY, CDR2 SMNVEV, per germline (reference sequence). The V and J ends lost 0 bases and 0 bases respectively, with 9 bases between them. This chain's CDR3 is CASSLSGTTSYNSPLHF. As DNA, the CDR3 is TGTGCCAGCAGTTTATCGGGGACTACCTCCTATAATTCACCCCTCCACTTT.

The CDR3 DNA follows: TGTGCCAGCAGCGGAGGGCAAGGGGAGCAGTACTTC. It encodes CASSGGQGEQYF. The chain has TRBV5-4 and TRBJ2-7; TRBD2 is a possible D gene (6 bases). Trimming removed 4 bases from V and 7 bases from J, with 12 bases in between. The CDR3 runs 12 residues. Germline V gene lookup returns CDR1 SGHNT and CDR2 YYREEE (reference sequence). The full variable domain, completed using reference TRBV5-4 and TRBJ2-7, is ETGVTQSPTHLIKTRGQQVTLRCSSQSGHNTVSWYQQALGQGPQFIFQYYREEENGRGNFPPRFSGLQFPNYSSELNVNALELDDSALYLCASSGGQGEQYFGPGTRLTVT.

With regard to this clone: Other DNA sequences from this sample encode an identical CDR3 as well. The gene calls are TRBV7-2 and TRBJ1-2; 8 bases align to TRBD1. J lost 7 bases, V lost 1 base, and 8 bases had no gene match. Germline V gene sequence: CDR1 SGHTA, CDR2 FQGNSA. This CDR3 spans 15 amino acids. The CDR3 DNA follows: TGTGCCAGCAGCTTAGGCGGACAGGGCACGGGTGGCTACACCTTC. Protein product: CASSLGGQGTGGYTF. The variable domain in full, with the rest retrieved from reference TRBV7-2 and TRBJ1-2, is GAGVSQSPSNKVTEKGKDVELRCDPISGHTALYWYRQSLGQGLEFLIYFQGNSAPDKSGLPSDRFSAERTGGSVSTLTIQRTQQEDSAVYLCASSLGGQGTGGYTFGSGTRLTVV.

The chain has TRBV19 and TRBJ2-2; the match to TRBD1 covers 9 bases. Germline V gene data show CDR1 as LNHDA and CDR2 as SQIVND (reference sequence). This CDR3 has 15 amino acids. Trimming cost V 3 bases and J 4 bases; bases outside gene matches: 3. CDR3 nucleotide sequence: TGTGCCAGTAGTATCCCGGGACAGGGCACCGGGGAGCTGTTTTTT. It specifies CASSIPGQGTGELFF. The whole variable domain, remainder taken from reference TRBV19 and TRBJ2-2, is DGGITQSPKYLFRKEGQNVTLSCEQNLNHDAMYWYRQDPGQGLRLIYYSQIVNDFQKGDIAEGYSVSREKKESFPLTVTSAQKNPTAFYLCASSIPGQGTGELFFGEGSRLTVL.

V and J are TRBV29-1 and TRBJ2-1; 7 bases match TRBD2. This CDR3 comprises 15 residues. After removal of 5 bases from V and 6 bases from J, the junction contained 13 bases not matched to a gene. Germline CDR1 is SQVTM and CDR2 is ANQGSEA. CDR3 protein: CSVISLAPGGNEQFF. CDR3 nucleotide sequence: TGCAGCGTTATCTCGCTAGCGCCGGGGGGCAATGAGCAGTTCTTC.

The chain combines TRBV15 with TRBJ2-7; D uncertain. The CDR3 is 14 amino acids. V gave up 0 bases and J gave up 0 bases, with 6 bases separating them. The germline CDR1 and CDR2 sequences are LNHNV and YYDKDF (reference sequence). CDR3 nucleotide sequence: TGTGCCACCAGCAGAGATCACGGCTCCTACGAGCAGTACTTC. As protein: CATSRDHGSYEQYF.

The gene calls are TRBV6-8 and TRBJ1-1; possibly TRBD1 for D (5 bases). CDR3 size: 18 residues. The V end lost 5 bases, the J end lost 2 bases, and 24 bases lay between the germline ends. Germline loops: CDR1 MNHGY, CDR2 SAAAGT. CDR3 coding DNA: TGTGCCAGCAGTACCGCGGGAGGGGACCCCTATTCTAACACTGAAGCTTTCTTT. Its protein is CASSTAGGDPYSNTEAFF.

The CDR3 protein is CASSLGDSHYEQYF. The CDR3 nucleotides are TGTGCCAGCAGTTTAGGGGACAGCCACTACGAGCAGTACTTC. The chain links TRBV27 to TRBJ2-5; TRBD1 matches 7 bases. The DNA end lines up better with TRBJ2-7; the J call may be wrong. Germline values: CDR1 MNHEY, CDR2 SMNVEV (reference sequence). There are 14 residues in the CDR3.

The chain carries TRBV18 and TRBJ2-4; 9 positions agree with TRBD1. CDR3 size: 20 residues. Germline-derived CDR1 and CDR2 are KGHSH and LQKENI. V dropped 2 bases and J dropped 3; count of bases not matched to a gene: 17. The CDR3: CASSPSLNPGQGWDKNIQYF. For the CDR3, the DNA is TGTGCCAGCTCACCAAGCCTTAACCCGGGACAGGGCTGGGACAAAAACATTCAGTACTTC.